Listed here is a single T cell receptor beta chain. This entry is derived from a study of T cell changes during pregnancy in multiple sclerosis. The assay was immunoSEQ multiplex PCR, and TCRdb's table has in-frame clones only and misses some. The repertoire holds around 30,000 clones, with around 90% as singletons. Germline CDR1 LNHDA, CDR2 SQIVND (reference sequence). This CDR3 comprises 13 residues. V lost 7 bases to trimming and J lost 1 base, with 10 bases between them. This chain joins TRBV19 and TRBJ1-1; no firm D call. This receptor was identified in a female donor with multiple sclerosis, enrolled in a pregnancy study. This specimen consisted of CD8+ T cells from peripheral blood mononuclear cells, obtained in the third trimester of pregnancy. In nucleotides, the CDR3 is TGTGCCAGTATGGTCTTCGGGAACACTGAAGCTTTCTTT. Its protein product is CASMVFGNTEAFF.